The 27 T cell receptor beta chains reported below all come from one sample, sequenced in a study of T cells in women clearing cervical HPV infection. Sequencing was performed with immunoSEQ multiplex PCR; in TCRdb, only in-frame clones are kept and a portion is missing. The listing contains 30,000 to 35,000 clones. The sample was blood buffy coat. These receptors were collected from a woman between 18 and 70 years old with a cervical HPV16 infection that either progressed to CIN3+ or cleared (not recorded which).

A note on this clone: The read comes to an end 3 residues before the CDR3 does, leaving the germline J gene to fill in the end. The rearrangement uses TRBV20-1 and TRBJ1-2; TRBD1 agrees at 11 bases. Germline CDR1 and CDR2: DFQATT and SNEGSKA (reference sequence). This CDR3 is built from 14 residues. This CDR3 reads CSARTGGRNQPYTF. The covered CDR3 bases are TGCAGTGCGCGGACAGGGGGCCGCAATCAGCCC.

Points on this clone: The missing CDR3 end, 3 residues past where the read stops, is filled in from the germline J gene. The chain has TRBV18 and TRBJ2-4; no firm D call. The CDR3 runs to 14 residues. CDR1 and CDR2 from the germline V gene are KGHSH and LQKENI. The covered CDR3 bases are TGTGCCAGCTCACCACAGGGTGGTGAGGTGATT. The encoded protein is CASSPQGGEVI. The CDR3 as a whole reads CASSPQGGEVIQYF.

Concerning this clone itself: The read ends 3 residues before the CDR3 terminus; that terminus is restored from the germline J gene. This sequence joins TRBV18 and TRBJ2-3; 11 nucleotides line up with TRBD2. Germline values: CDR1 KGHSH, CDR2 LQKENI. This CDR3 is built from 16 residues. V shed 5 bases and J 2 bases; nucleotides not matched to a gene: 6. CDR3 sequence reads: CASSFSGGAYTDTQYF. Incomplete CDR3 DNA: TGTGCCAGCTCATTTAGCGGGGGGGCCTACACAGATACG.

As regards this clone: The read halts 3 residues ahead of the CDR3 end, with the missing end drawn from the germline J gene. This chain uses TRBV23-1 with TRBJ2-3; TRBD1 matches 7 bases. TRBV23-1 is an ORF for which the function is uncertain. J lost 8 bases, V lost 4 bases, and 21 bases had no gene match. The CDR3 contains 18 residues. CDR3: CASSLKRRLDRSVGTQYF. The sequenced CDR3 bases are TGCGCCAGCAGTCTAAAAAGGAGACTGGACAGGTCCGTGGGTACG.

As for this clone: The junction differs from germline at one of its ends, possibly a read error. Coverage ceases 3 residues before the CDR3 finishes, and the germline J gene fills in the end. The chain couples TRBV4-2 to TRBJ2-2, with D maybe TRBD1 (5 bases). Germline V lookup: CDR1 LGHNA, CDR2 YNFKEQ. The CDR3 has 15 residues. CDR3 DNA, as far as it was read: TGCGCCAGCAGCCAAGTGGCAGGGTATTCCGGGGAG. It codes for CASSQVAGYSGE. In full, the CDR3 is CASSQVAGYSGELFF.

Note on this clone: Germline and junction disagree at one end, which may indicate a read error. The CDR3 extends 3 residues past the end of the read, so its final part is completed from the germline J gene. The rearrangement joins TRBV4-2 to TRBJ1-5; D is ambiguous. CDR1 LGHNA and CDR2 YNFKEQ come from the germline V gene. This CDR3 is 13 amino acids long. CDR3 bases read: TGCGCCAGCAGCCAAGAAATATCTCAGCCC. Encoded protein: CASSQEISQP. The entire CDR3 sequence reads CASSQEISQPQHF.

With regard to this clone: The read ends 3 residues shy of where the CDR3 ends; the end is completed using the germline J gene. The chain carries TRBV20-1 and TRBJ2-7, with D perhaps being TRBD1 or TRBD2 (5 bases each). Germline lookup yields CDR1 DFQATT and CDR2 SNEGSKA (reference sequence). The CDR3 consists of 15 residues. Trimming took off 2 bases at V and 3 bases at J, with 17 bases between the two ends. The CDR3 loop reads CSARQFGQGDYEQYF. The part of the CDR3 DNA that was read is TGCAGTGCTAGACAGTTTGGGCAGGGAGACTACGAG.

About this clone itself: The observed sequence ends 3 residues before the CDR3 terminus, with the missing tail filled in from the germline J gene. This sequence joins TRBV20-1 and TRBJ1-2; D perhaps matches TRBD1 (6 bases). CDR3 size: 17 residues. Germline CDR1 DFQATT, CDR2 SNEGSKA (reference sequence). The part of the CDR3 DNA that was read is TGCAGTGCTTTCAGGACTAGCGGGGGGGCGGCATACAATGAC. Translation: CSAFRTSGGAAYND. The entire CDR3 sequence reads CSAFRTSGGAAYNDYTF.

Comments on this clone: The observed sequence ends 3 residues before the CDR3 terminus, with the missing tail filled in from the germline J gene. This chain links TRBV12-3 or TRBV12-4 with TRBJ2-7, with D tentatively TRBD1 (6 bases). The CDR3 loop spans 13 amino acids. V lost 3 bases to trimming and J lost 5 bases, with 11 bases between them. CDR3 bases read: TGTGCCAGCAGTTTTGGGCAGGGGAACGAG. Its protein product is CASSFGQGNE. The CDR3 in its entirety is CASSFGQGNEQYF.

The covered CDR3 bases are TGTGCCAGCAGCTTATTGCTAGCTAACTATGGC. Translated: CASSLLLANYG. The entire CDR3 is CASSLLLANYGYTF. V and J are TRBV7-9 and TRBJ1-2; no firm D call. The CDR3 end is not reached by the read, which stops 3 residues before it; the germline J gene fills it in. This CDR3 contains 14 residues. Germline CDR1 SEHNR, CDR2 FQNEAQ (reference sequence). V was pared by 2 bases and J by 0 bases, with 7 bases between.

Points on this clone: Sequencing ends 3 residues short of the CDR3 end; the germline J gene provides the rest. The chain recombines TRBV5-1 with TRBJ2-1; 8 bases line up with TRBD1. V was clipped by 6 bases and J by 7 bases; unmatched bases: 9. CDR1 is SGHRS, CDR2 YFSETQ, per germline. The CDR3 sequence is 14 residues long. CDR3 bases read: TGCGCCAGCACGCGGACAGGGTGGCAAAATGAG. Translated: CASTRTGWQNE. The CDR3 reads in full as CASTRTGWQNEQFF.

The CDR3 bases that were read are TGTGCCAGCTCACCTAGTCCAAACTCCTACGAG. This encodes CASSPSPNSYE. The full CDR3 protein reads CASSPSPNSYEQYF. The gene calls are TRBV18 and TRBJ2-7; no clear D gene. The read ends 3 residues shy of where the CDR3 ends; the end is completed using the germline J gene. The CDR3 consists of 14 residues. V was trimmed by 3 bases and J by 0 bases, leaving 9 bases between them. Germline assignment: CDR1 KGHSH and CDR2 LQKENI.

With respect to this clone: Sequencing ends 3 residues short of the CDR3 end; the germline J gene provides the rest. The chain joins TRBV5-6 to TRBJ1-1, with D perhaps TRBD1 (5 bases). Germline values: CDR1 SGHDT, CDR2 YYEEEE. The CDR3 runs to 12 residues. V lost 2 bases and J 6 bases, leaving 8 bases between the germline ends. The CDR3 sequence is CASSFGTSEAFF. The CDR3 DNA, read in part, is TGTGCCAGCAGCTTTGGGACTTCTGAA.

A note on this clone: The read halts 3 residues ahead of the CDR3 end, with the missing end drawn from the germline J gene. The chain combines TRBV7-9 with TRBJ1-5, with 7 bases identical to TRBD1. J was trimmed by 2 bases and V by 4 bases; bases with no gene match: 2. Germline loops: CDR1 SEHNR, CDR2 FQNEAQ (reference sequence). There are 14 residues in the CDR3. CDR3 DNA, as far as it was read: TGTGCCAGCAGCTCAGACAGGGGCAATCAGCCC. Translation gives CASSSDRGNQP. The whole CDR3 sequence reads CASSSDRGNQPQHF. The whole variable domain, filled in from reference TRBV7-9 and TRBJ1-5, reads DTGVSQNPRHKITKRGQNVTFRCDPISEHNRLYWYRQTLGQGPEFLTYFQNEAQLEKSRLLSDRFSAERPKGSFSTLEIQRTEQGDSAMYLCASSSDRGNQPQHFGDGTRLSIL.

As regards this clone: The read ends 3 residues early relative to the CDR3; the germline J gene fills the gap. The J gene is TRBJ1-2, the V gene TRBV5-6; 7 bases match TRBD1. This CDR3 is built from 14 residues. V dropped 2 bases and J dropped 7; count of bases not matched to a gene: 8. Germline V gene lookup returns CDR1 SGHDT and CDR2 YYEEEE. This CDR3 is CASSLRQGMRGYTF. CDR3 DNA, as far as it was read: TGTGCCAGCAGCTTACGACAGGGAATGCGTGGC.

A remark on this clone: The read finishes 3 residues shy of the CDR3 end, and the germline J gene is used to complete it. This chain joins TRBV18 and TRBJ1-6, with 9 positions matching TRBD1. Germline V lookup: CDR1 KGHSH, CDR2 LQKENI. This CDR3 has 20 residues. The junction had 13 bases not matched to a gene; V was cut back by 4 bases and J by 0 bases. CDR3 loop: CASSRNKQGATSSYNSPLHF. The CDR3 DNA, read in part, is TGTGCCAGCTCACGAAATAAACAGGGGGCCACGAGCTCCTATAATTCACCC.

A note on this clone: The junction and the germline gene differ at one end; a read error may be behind it. From the germline J gene comes the end of the CDR3, since the read stops 3 residues before it. The chain links TRBV4-2 to TRBJ1-1; TRBD1 might be the D (5 bases). This CDR3 comprises 14 residues. Germline CDR1 LGHNA, CDR2 YNFKEQ. The chain's CDR3 is CASSQEEGRTEAFF. Partial CDR3 DNA: TGCGCCAGCAGCCAAGAAGAGGGGAGGACTGAA.

Turning to this clone: Read coverage stops 3 residues before the CDR3 terminus; the germline J gene supplies the remainder. The rearrangement uses TRBV20-1 and TRBJ2-7; 8 bases fit TRBD1. Germline trimming cut 5 bases from V and 3 bases from J; bases unmatched to any gene: 9. Germline V gene lookup returns CDR1 DFQATT and CDR2 SNEGSKA (reference sequence). The CDR3 totals 14 residues. The DNA read from the CDR3 is TGCAGTGCTCTGCCGGGACAGGTGATCTACGAG. Residues: CSALPGQVIYE. The entire CDR3 protein reads CSALPGQVIYEQYF.

Remarks on this clone: The read ends 3 residues shy of where the CDR3 ends; the end is completed using the germline J gene. V is TRBV5-1 and J is TRBJ2-1; 8 positions match TRBD2. After removal of 1 base from V and 4 bases from J, the junction contained 4 bases not matched to a gene. The germline CDR1 and CDR2 sequences are SGHRS and YFSETQ. The CDR3 covers 15 residues. This CDR3 reads CASSLMAGGYNEQFF. The CDR3 DNA, read in part, is TGCGCCAGCAGCTTGATGGCGGGGGGTTACAATGAG.

As concerns this clone: The CDR3 end is not reached by the read, which stops 3 residues before it; the germline J gene fills it in. The rearrangement joins TRBV20-1 to TRBJ1-4; D gene unclear. V was pared by 3 bases and J by 3 bases, with 5 bases between. The CDR3 contains 12 residues. Germline V gene lookup returns CDR1 DFQATT and CDR2 SNEGSKA (reference sequence). The covered CDR3 bases are TGCAGTGCTAGGTCGGCTAATGAAAAA. Residues: CSARSANEK. The whole CDR3 protein is CSARSANEKLFF.

In the case of this clone: Read coverage stops 3 residues before the CDR3 terminus; the germline J gene supplies the remainder. This rearrangement joins TRBV29-1 to TRBJ2-1; D perhaps matches TRBD1 (6 bases). Germline V gene sequence: CDR1 SQVTM, CDR2 ANQGSEA. This CDR3 has 14 amino acids. The V gene lost 7 bases and the J gene lost 1 base, with 14 bases spanning the gap. CDR3 DNA, as far as it was read: TGCAGCGCCAGACAGGTTGCTTCCTACAATGAG. Its translation: CSARQVASYNE. The complete CDR3 reads CSARQVASYNEQFF.

As to this clone: The CDR3 end is not reached by the read, which stops 3 residues before it; the germline J gene fills it in. This rearrangement joins TRBV14 to TRBJ1-1, with TRBD1 identical over 8 bases. The CDR3 consists of 15 residues. J was trimmed by 3 bases and V by 5 bases; bases with no gene match: 8. Germline V lookup: CDR1 SGHDN, CDR2 FVKESK. The DNA read from the CDR3 is TGTGCCAGCAGCATCGGACAGGGCGGGGACACTGAA. This sequence encodes CASSIGQGGDTE. The whole CDR3 sequence reads CASSIGQGGDTEAFF.

About this clone: Coverage ceases 3 residues before the CDR3 finishes, and the germline J gene fills in the end. The chain employs TRBV14 and TRBJ2-2, with TRBD2 as a possible D gene (6 bases). The V gene's germline CDR1 is SGHDN and CDR2 FVKESK. The length of the CDR3 is 15 residues. V was trimmed by 2 bases and J by 5 bases, leaving 12 bases between them. The covered CDR3 bases are TGTGCCAGCAGCCAATTCGAGACTAGGACCGGGGAG. It translates to CASSQFETRTGE. The whole CDR3 protein reads CASSQFETRTGELFF.

Comment on this clone: The read terminates 3 residues before the CDR3 end, so the remaining end is supplied by the germline J gene. V usage is TRBV29-1 and J usage is TRBJ1-1; no clear D. This CDR3 has 12 residues. The germline V gene encodes CDR1 SQVTM and CDR2 ANQGSEA. Trimming cost V 4 bases and J 5 bases, with 11 bases left between them. Incomplete CDR3 DNA: TGCAGCGTTGCCCAATCAGAAACTGAA. The encoded protein is CSVAQSETE. In full, the CDR3 reads CSVAQSETEAFF.

Comment on this clone: Sequencing ends 3 residues short of the CDR3 end; the germline J gene provides the rest. The genes are TRBV18 and TRBJ2-3; 8 nucleotides agree with TRBD2. There are 17 residues in the CDR3. V gave up 2 bases and J gave up 2 bases; unmatched junction bases: 9. Germline V gene sequence: CDR1 KGHSH, CDR2 LQKENI. The CDR3 here is CASSPTGTRHDTDTQYF. The DNA read from the CDR3 is TGTGCCAGCTCACCAACTGGGACTAGACACGACACAGATACG.

In the case of this clone: The missing CDR3 end, 3 residues past where the read stops, is filled in from the germline J gene. The V call is TRBV5-6, the J call TRBJ2-7; D unresolved. Trimming stripped 0 bases from V and 4 bases from J, with 11 bases between. There are 14 residues in the CDR3. Germline lookup yields CDR1 SGHDT and CDR2 YYEEEE. This CDR3 reads CASSLGRQRYEQYF. The DNA read from the CDR3 is TGTGCCAGCAGCTTGGGTCGGCAGCGTTACGAG.

A remark on this clone: The CDR3 end falls 3 residues outside the read, so it is completed with the germline J gene. The rearrangement links TRBV7-9 to TRBJ1-2, with 12 bases lining up with TRBD1. Germline CDR1 SEHNR, CDR2 FQNEAQ (reference sequence). The CDR3 consists of 14 residues. The DNA read from the CDR3 is TGTGCCAGCAGCTCGGGACAGGGGGCCTACGAC. Protein sequence: CASSSGQGAYD. The whole CDR3 region reads CASSSGQGAYDYTF.